The 18 T cell receptor beta chains in this list originate from one sample, sequenced in a study of cytotoxic CD8 clonotypes in ibrutinib-treated CLL. Sequencing used immunoSEQ multiplex PCR; TCRdb keeps in-frame clones, though not all of them. The sample shows roughly 200,000 clones, about four fifths of them seen only once. The material sequenced was PBMCs, taken after 12 months of ibrutinib treatment. These receptors came from a human donor with chronic lymphocytic leukemia.

The gene calls are TRBV18 and TRBJ1-2; D is perhaps TRBD1 (5 bases). In germline, CDR1 is KGHSH, CDR2 LQKENI. The CDR3 is 14 amino acids. The germline V and J ends were trimmed by 6 bases and 4 bases, with 15 bases remaining between them. The CDR3 here is CASSPGQGFYGYTF. Here the CDR3 DNA reads TGTGCCAGCTCCCCGGGGCAAGGGTTCTATGGCTACACCTTC.

The chain carries TRBV9 and TRBJ2-1; 7 bases match TRBD1. CDR1 and CDR2 from the germline V gene are SGDLS and YYNGEE. This CDR3 contains 16 residues. J was trimmed by 9 bases and V by 3 bases; bases with no gene match: 15. The CDR3 loop is CASSARTGSIPAEQFF. DNA for the CDR3: TGTGCCAGCAGCGCCCGGACAGGAAGCATTCCCGCTGAGCAGTTCTTC.

The chain couples TRBV7-9 to TRBJ1-4, with TRBD1 matching over 8 bases. CDR3 length equals 14 residues. Germline V lookup: CDR1 SEHNR, CDR2 FQNEAQ (reference sequence). V lost 3 bases to trimming and J lost 8 bases; unmatched junction nucleotides: 5. The CDR3 DNA sequence: TGTGCCAGCAGCTTTCAGGGGGCGATCGAAAAACTGTTTTTT. Translation: CASSFQGAIEKLFF.

The chain uses TRBV7-9 and TRBJ1-2; D is unclear. The V end lost 1 base, the J end lost 2 bases, and 11 bases lay between the germline ends. Germline-derived CDR1 and CDR2 are SEHNR and FQNEAQ (reference sequence). CDR3 length: 15 amino acids. The CDR3 sequence: CASSLDRSPNYGYTF. DNA for the CDR3: TGTGCCAGCAGCTTAGACCGCAGTCCGAACTATGGCTACACCTTC.

This clone was recorded only once. The J gene is TRBJ2-3, the V gene TRBV28; 10 positions match TRBD1. CDR3 length: 16 amino acids. Germline V gene sequence: CDR1 MDHEN, CDR2 SYDVKM. V dropped 5 bases and J dropped 2; count of bases not matched to a gene: 7. CDR3 coding DNA: TGTGCCAGCAGTATAACCGGGACAGGGGACACAGATACGCAGTATTTT. It specifies CASSITGTGDTDTQYF.

The gene calls are TRBV28 and TRBJ1-2; tentative D call: TRBD1 (6 bases). Germline CDR1 reads MDHEN; CDR2 reads SYDVKM. The CDR3 sequence is 11 residues long. V was trimmed by 6 bases and J by 12 bases, leaving 14 bases between them. CDR3 loop: CASRDSAPNTF. Written as DNA, the CDR3 is TGTGCCAGCAGGGACAGCGCCCCGAACACCTTC.

The chain couples TRBV5-4 to TRBJ2-1; TRBD2 agrees at 11 bases. The CDR3 totals 16 residues. Per germline, CDR1 SGHNT and CDR2 YYREEE (reference sequence). With 0 bases clipped from V and 9 bases from J, the junction kept 8 bases outside the gene matches. This CDR3 is CASSLDIAGGPVEQFF. CDR3 nucleotide sequence: TGTGCCAGCAGCTTGGATATAGCGGGAGGGCCGGTTGAGCAGTTCTTC.

This sequence joins TRBV9 and TRBJ2-2, with TRBD1 identical over 9 bases. Germline loops: CDR1 SGDLS, CDR2 YYNGEE. The junction had 16 bases not matched to a gene; V was cut back by 4 bases and J by 3 bases. This CDR3 is built from 19 residues. CDR3 sequence (DNA): TGTGCCAGCAGCAATCCCGGGACAGGGTTTCAGGGGGACACCGGGGAGCTGTTTTTT. Its protein is CASSNPGTGFQGDTGELFF.

V is TRBV7-8 and J is TRBJ2-6; possibly TRBD1 or TRBD2 for D (6 bases each). Germline V gene lookup returns CDR1 SGHVS and CDR2 FQNEAQ. The V gene lost 2 bases and the J gene lost 2 bases, with 7 bases spanning the gap. This CDR3 has 15 amino acids. The CDR3 reads CASSLRGPGANVLTF. Written as DNA, the CDR3 is TGTGCCAGCAGCTTACGGGGGCCTGGGGCCAACGTCCTGACTTTC.

The J gene is TRBJ1-5, the V gene TRBV30, with D uncertain. Trimming took off 2 bases at V and 7 bases at J, with 15 bases between the two ends. Germline CDR1 reads GTSNPN; CDR2 reads SVGIG (reference sequence). The CDR3 contains 14 residues. The CDR3 region is CAWSPAGGWQPQHF. The CDR3 DNA is TGTGCCTGGAGTCCGGCGGGAGGGTGGCAGCCCCAGCATTTT.

This rearrangement joins TRBV13 to TRBJ2-2; TRBD1 matches 9 bases. From germline, CDR1 is PRHDT and CDR2 FYEKMQ (reference sequence). Trimming at V came to 7 bases and at J to 4 bases, leaving 7 bases not matched to a gene. CDR3 length: 15 amino acids. The CDR3 coding sequence is TGTGCCAGCAACAGGGGGCGCAAATCCACCGGGGAGCTGTTTTTT. This translates into CASNRGRKSTGELFF. The complete variable domain, with remaining parts taken from reference TRBV13 and TRBJ2-2, reads AAGVIQSPRHLIKEKRETATLKCYPIPRHDTVYWYQQGPGQDPQFLISFYEKMQSDKGSIPDRFSAQQFSDYHSELNMSSLELGDSALYFCASNRGRKSTGELFFGEGSRLTVL.

This chain links TRBV5-6 with TRBJ1-5; weak D call: TRBD1 (6 bases). This CDR3 is 15 amino acids long. V was clipped by 4 bases and J by 0 bases, with 11 bases between them. Germline V CDR1 and CDR2: SGHDT, YYEEEE. CDR3 amino acids: CASSNRDISNQPQHF. Here the CDR3 DNA reads TGTGCCAGCAGCAACAGGGATATTAGCAATCAGCCCCAGCATTTT.

To note about this clone: At one end, the junction sequence differs from germline, possibly due to a read error. The same CDR3 arises from other DNA sequences in this sample as well. The chain combines TRBV4-2 with TRBJ1-2; D remains unclear. CDR3 length equals 16 residues. The germline gives CDR1 LGHNA, CDR2 YNFKEQ. The CDR3, as DNA: TGTGCCAGCAGCCAAGATCTGCACAGCACTAATTATGGCTACACCTTC. Protein sequence: CASSQDLHSTNYGYTF.

This sequence joins TRBV6-5 and TRBJ2-1, with D possibly TRBD2 on 6 matching bases. The V end was cut by 7 bases, the J end by 8 bases, with 15 bases between. The length of the CDR3 is 13 residues. The germline V gene has CDR1 MNHEY and CDR2 SVGAGI. The CDR3 DNA follows: TGTGCCAGCAAAGGAGGGAGTGGGCATGAGCAGTTCTTC. Its translation is CASKGGSGHEQFF.

V gene TRBV7-9 combines with J gene TRBJ2-7; tentative D call: TRBD2 (6 bases). The V gene's germline CDR1 is SEHNR and CDR2 FQNEAQ (reference sequence). Trimming took 5 bases from V and 0 from J, leaving 11 bases between them. The CDR3 contains 14 residues. CDR3 amino acids: CASSPGSHSYEQYF. CDR3 sequence (DNA): TGTGCCAGCAGCCCCGGGAGCCACTCCTACGAGCAGTACTTC. The entire variable domain, with the rest obtained from reference TRBV7-9 and TRBJ2-7, is as follows: DTGVSQNPRHKITKRGQNVTFRCDPISEHNRLYWYRQTLGQGPEFLTYFQNEAQLEKSRLLSDRFSAERPKGSFSTLEIQRTEQGDSAMYLCASSPGSHSYEQYFGPGTRLTVT.

This clone was seen more than once but under ten times. The chain is built from TRBV19 and TRBJ2-1; D remains ambiguous. Germline CDR1 reads LNHDA; CDR2 reads SQIVND (reference sequence). Trimming removed 6 bases at V and 7 bases at J, with 13 bases between. The CDR3 has 13 amino acids. CDR3 in amino acids: CASSPLGVNEQFF. The CDR3 DNA sequence: TGTGCCAGTAGCCCCCTAGGAGTTAATGAGCAGTTCTTC.

The CDR3 spells CSAKIGGGAFF. The CDR3 DNA follows: TGCAGTGCTAAAATCGGGGGGGGAGCTTTCTTT. The V call is TRBV20-1, the J call TRBJ1-1; tentative D call: TRBD1 (5 bases). The CDR3 has 11 amino acids. V was cut by 4 bases and J by 10 bases, with 13 bases left in between. Germline V gives CDR1 DFQATT, CDR2 SNEGSKA (reference sequence).

The chain joins TRBV10-3 to TRBJ2-7, with TRBD1 identical over 9 bases. Germline V gives CDR1 ENHRY, CDR2 SYGVKD. This CDR3 comprises 14 residues. J was trimmed by 2 bases and V by 5 bases; bases with no gene match: 4. The CDR3 is CAISKRDRAYEQYF. For the CDR3, the DNA is TGTGCCATCAGTAAAAGGGACAGGGCCTACGAGCAGTACTTC.